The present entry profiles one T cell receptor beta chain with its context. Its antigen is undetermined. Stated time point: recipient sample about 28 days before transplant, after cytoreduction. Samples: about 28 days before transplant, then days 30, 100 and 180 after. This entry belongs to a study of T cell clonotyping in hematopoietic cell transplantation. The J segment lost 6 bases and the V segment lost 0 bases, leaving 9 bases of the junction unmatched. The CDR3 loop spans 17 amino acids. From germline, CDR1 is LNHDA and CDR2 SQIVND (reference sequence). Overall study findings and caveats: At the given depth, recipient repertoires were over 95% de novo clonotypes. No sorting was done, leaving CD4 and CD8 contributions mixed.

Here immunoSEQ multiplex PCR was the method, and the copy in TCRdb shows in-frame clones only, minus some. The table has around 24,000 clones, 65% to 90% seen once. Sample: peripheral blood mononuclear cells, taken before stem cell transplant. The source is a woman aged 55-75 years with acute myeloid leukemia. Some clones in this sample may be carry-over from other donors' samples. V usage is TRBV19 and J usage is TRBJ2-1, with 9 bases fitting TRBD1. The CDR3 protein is CASSIDLQQGASNEQFF. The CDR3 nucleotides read TGTGCCAGTAGTATAGATCTCCAACAGGGGGCTTCCAATGAGCAGTTCTTC.